This TCR beta chain was recovered during a study of brain T cells in children with intractable seizures (dated by TCRdb to about 2021). For the study in its entirety: As a first screen for immune gene transcripts, resected brain tissue from roughly 57 pediatric epilepsy surgery cases was run on a NanoString immunology panel. Among the approximately 12 selected surgery cases, pre-surgery blood was additionally sequenced for eight, leaving four cases with brain tissue only.

Here is what the overall study found, with its caveats: Viral specificity was inferred solely from CDR3 sequence similarity, and the HCMV serostatus of the patients was not known. Because sequencing depth was different between pre-surgery and post-surgery blood, clones absent from the pre-surgery sample may reflect undersampling.

The intended sense of this specimen's time point label: resected brain tissue, or blood drawn just prior to surgery. The surgery cases showing the highest brain T cell transcript signatures were chosen for TCR beta chain sequencing of brain tissue and, when available, of blood. Prior to surgery, the patients had been treated with at least one anti-epileptic drug. TCR-sequenced patients were children with drug-resistant epilepsy due to tuberous sclerosis complex, focal cortical dysplasia, Rasmussen encephalitis or hemimegalencephaly. The blood samples were collected right before the epilepsy surgery. Bulk genomic DNA was isolated from unsorted brain tissue and whole blood using the Monarch genomic DNA purification kit. In regard to this clone: Its specific antigen is unknown. Qualities for individual bases were not recorded, and no much larger clone is one base off.

The immunoSEQ assay was used to generate TCR beta chain sequences from genomic DNA. The study's own analysis went as follows. CDR3 sequences not starting with the conserved framework cysteine at position 104 were manually removed. To get clonality, the normalized Shannon's Diversity Index was subtracted from one, giving values from 0 (maximal diversity) to 1 (oligoclonal). To check whether a given CDR3 had different frequencies in two samples, for example brain versus blood, chi-squared comparison-of-proportions tests were used. Public clonotypes were identified through searches of immuneACCESS, and similarity to known antiviral clonotypes was evaluated with the VDJdb browser. In TCRdb, the immuneACCESS table is reduced to in-frame sequences with V and J assigned. These tables do not hold every clone; where another copy was compared, an unresolved V gene accounts for under half, and the others remain unexplained. The V and J calls and the clone size are those of that table, but D and trimming were determined from the DNA. For this sample the table gives 50,000 to 75,000 clones, of which 95% to 97% were detected only once. Of the sample, 0.38% is held by the ten largest clones.

The cysteine opens and the phenylalanine closes a CDR3 of 12 amino acids. The read is trimmed to its CDR3 DNA, 36 bases read in frame from base 1. The germline V gene yields SGHRS for CDR1 and YFSETQ for CDR2. The V and J ends are trimmed by 5 bases and 5 bases, leaving 11 bases between them. Recombination joined TRBV5-1 with TRBJ2-7; the D gene is perhaps TRBD2, on 5 matching bases. The sequence was collected from a boy younger than two with focal cortical dysplasia and intractable seizures. The input for sequencing was peripheral blood, taken at surgery. CDR3 sequence: CASRTRSDEQYF. At the DNA level, the sequence is TGCGCCAGCAGAACTAGATCGGACGAGCAGTACTTC. With all but the CDR3 taken from the reference TRBV5-1 and TRBJ2-7 genes, the full variable domain is: KAGVTQTPRYLIKTRGQQVTLSCSPISGHRSVSWYQQTPGQGLQFLFEYFSETQRNKGNFPGRFSGRQFSNSRSEMNVSTLELGDSALYLCASRTRSDEQYFGPGTRLTVT.